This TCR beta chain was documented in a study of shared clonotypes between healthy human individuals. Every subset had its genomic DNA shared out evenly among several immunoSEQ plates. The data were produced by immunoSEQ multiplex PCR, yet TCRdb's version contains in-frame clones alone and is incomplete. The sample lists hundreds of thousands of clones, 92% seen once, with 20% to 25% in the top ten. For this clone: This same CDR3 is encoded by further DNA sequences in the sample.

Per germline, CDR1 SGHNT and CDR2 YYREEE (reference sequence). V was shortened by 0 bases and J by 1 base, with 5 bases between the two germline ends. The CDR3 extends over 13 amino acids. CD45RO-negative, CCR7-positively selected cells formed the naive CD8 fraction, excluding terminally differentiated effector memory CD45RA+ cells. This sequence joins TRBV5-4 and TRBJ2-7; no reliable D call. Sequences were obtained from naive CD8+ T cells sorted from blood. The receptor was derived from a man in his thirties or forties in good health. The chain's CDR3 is CASSLVGSYEQYF. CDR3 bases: TGTGCCAGCAGCTTGGTGGGGTCCTACGAGCAGTACTTC.